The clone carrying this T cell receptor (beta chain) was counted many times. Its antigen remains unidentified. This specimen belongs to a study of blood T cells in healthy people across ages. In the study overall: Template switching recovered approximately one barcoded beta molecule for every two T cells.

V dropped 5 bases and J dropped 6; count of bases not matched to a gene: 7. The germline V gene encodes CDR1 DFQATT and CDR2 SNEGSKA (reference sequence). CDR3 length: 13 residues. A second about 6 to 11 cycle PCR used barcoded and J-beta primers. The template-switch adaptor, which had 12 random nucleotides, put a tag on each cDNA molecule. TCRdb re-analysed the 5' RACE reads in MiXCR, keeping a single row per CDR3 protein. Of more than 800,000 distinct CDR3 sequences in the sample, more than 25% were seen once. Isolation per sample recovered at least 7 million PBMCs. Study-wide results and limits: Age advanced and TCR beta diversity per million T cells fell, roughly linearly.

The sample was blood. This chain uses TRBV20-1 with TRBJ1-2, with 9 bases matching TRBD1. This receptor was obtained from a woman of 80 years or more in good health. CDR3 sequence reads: CSAPQGAGDGYTF. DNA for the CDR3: TGCAGTGCTCCACAGGGGGCAGGCGATGGCTACACCTTC.